Presented here are 14 T cell receptor beta chains from one specimen sequenced in a study of T cells in Graves' hyperthyroidism and ophthalmopathy. TCR beta CDR3 region amplification was performed from RNA transcripts. The HTBI primer set served for first-round RT-PCR of the TCR CDR3. TCRdb called the multiplex PCR reads again in MiXCR, with one record for every CDR3 protein. The sample lists about 380,000 distinct CDR3 sequences, roughly 12% occurring once. The sample taken for sequencing was blood. The receptor set was obtained from a man younger than 45 with Graves' hyperthyroidism that later progressed to Graves' ophthalmopathy.

This clonotype was observed a few times. The J gene is TRBJ2-7, the V gene TRBV5-1; 11 bases fit TRBD1. The V and J ends lost 3 bases and 3 bases, in that order; junction bases with no gene match: 5. CDR3 size: 15 residues. From germline, CDR1 is SGHRS and CDR2 YFSETQ. CDR3 DNA: TGCGCCAGCAGCTCCCCGGGACAGGGGGTCTACGAGCAGTACTTC. Translated, it gives CASSSPGQGVYEQYF.

This clonotype was detected only a few times. This sequence joins TRBV11-3 and TRBJ2-7; TRBD1 matches 7 bases. Germline-derived CDR1 and CDR2 are SGHNT and YENEEA. Trimming took 8 bases from V and 2 from J; bases not matched to a gene: 9. The CDR3 contains 14 residues. CDR3 sequence reads: CASGSDRVTYEQYF. CDR3 nucleotide sequence: TGTGCCAGCGGCTCCGACAGGGTCACCTACGAGCAGTACTTC.

This clonotype showed up just a few times. The rearrangement links TRBV10-3 to TRBJ2-5; 7 bases line up with TRBD1. Per the germline V gene, CDR1 is ENHRY and CDR2 is SYGVKD. Unmatched junction bases numbered 8, after V lost 6 bases and J lost 1 base. This CDR3 is 15 amino acids long. For the CDR3, the DNA is TGTGCCATCAGCGACGACAGGGCGGCCCAAGAGACCCAGTACTTC. Translating it yields CAISDDRAAQETQYF.

This chain joins TRBV7-9 and TRBJ2-5; D is unclear. V was clipped by 3 bases and J by 7 bases, with 15 bases between them. Germline V lookup: CDR1 SEHNR, CDR2 FQNEAQ (reference sequence). The length of the CDR3 is 14 residues. CDR3 DNA sequence: TGTGCCAGCAGCTTGATCCCTGGCTTGGGGACCCAGTACTTC. This translates into CASSLIPGLGTQYF. The entire variable domain, with the rest obtained from reference TRBV7-9 and TRBJ2-5, is as follows: DTGVSQNPRHKITKRGQNVTFRCDPISEHNRLYWYRQTLGQGPEFLTYFQNEAQLEKSRLLSDRFSAERPKGSFSTLEIQRTEQGDSAMYLCASSLIPGLGTQYFGPGTRLLVL.

The sample holds a few counts of this clonotype. The chain carries TRBV5-6 and TRBJ1-4, with D tentatively TRBD1 (5 bases). V was cut by 4 bases and J by 3 bases, with 31 bases left in between. CDR1 and CDR2 (germline): SGHDT, YYEEEE. The CDR3 has 21 amino acids. The CDR3 sequence: CASSRGRTTAAFRVSNEKLFF. DNA of the CDR3: TGTGCCAGCAGCCGGGGCCGCACTACAGCCGCTTTTAGGGTTTCTAATGAAAAACTGTTTTTT.

Ten or more counts support this clonotype. CDR3 in amino acids: CASSVYPSGQRVNQPQHF. For the CDR3, the DNA is TGTGCCAGCAGTGTATATCCTTCGGGACAGAGAGTTAATCAGCCCCAGCATTTT. The chain combines TRBV2 with TRBJ1-5; 7 nucleotides match TRBD1. With 4 bases clipped from V and 4 bases from J, the junction kept 16 bases outside the gene matches. This CDR3 has 18 residues. Germline values: CDR1 SNHLY, CDR2 FYNNEI.

This clonotype was detected many times. The rearrangement uses TRBV20-1 and TRBJ1-2, with D possibly being TRBD1 (5 bases). The CDR3 loop spans 14 amino acids. The germline V and J ends were trimmed by 0 bases and 8 bases, with 16 bases remaining between them. CDR1 and CDR2 from the germline V gene are DFQATT and SNEGSKA (reference sequence). The CDR3 DNA is TGCAGTGCTAGAGATCAAAATGGGGAGGGGGGCTACACCTTC. Its translation is CSARDQNGEGGYTF.

This clonotype was observed a few times. The chain employs TRBV19 and TRBJ2-2; 7 nucleotides agree with TRBD1. Germline values: CDR1 LNHDA, CDR2 SQIVND (reference sequence). With 4 bases clipped from V and 0 bases from J, the junction kept 5 bases outside the gene matches. The CDR3 loop spans 16 amino acids. The CDR3 DNA follows: TGTGCCAGTAGTACATCCGGGACAGCGAACACCGGGGAGCTGTTTTTT. This translates into CASSTSGTANTGELFF.

This clonotype was seen only a few times. V gene TRBV20-1 combines with J gene TRBJ2-7; D possibly corresponds to TRBD1 (6 bases). The germline V gene has CDR1 DFQATT and CDR2 SNEGSKA (reference sequence). V was cut by 1 base and J by 4 bases, with 23 bases left in between. This CDR3 region has 17 residues. In DNA form, the CDR3 reads TGCAGTGCTAGAGTCCACAGGGTAGAGAAGCTTGGTTACGAGCAGTACTTC. Protein product: CSARVHRVEKLGYEQYF.

There are many counts of this clonotype. This chain links TRBV7-8 with TRBJ2-7; 7 nucleotides match TRBD1. The CDR3 totals 18 residues. Germline CDR1 reads SGHVS; CDR2 reads FQNEAQ. V trimming: 4 bases; J trimming: 2 bases; junction bases outside the gene matches: 17. CDR3 nucleotides: TGTGCCAGCAGCTCCCAAGCGCACGACCCAGGGGGACCCTACGAGCAGTACTTC. It yields the protein CASSSQAHDPGGPYEQYF.

This rearrangement joins TRBV3-1 to TRBJ2-4; maybe TRBD2 (5 bases). CDR3 size: 15 residues. From germline, CDR1 is LGHDT and CDR2 YNNKEL (reference sequence). V lost 1 base and J lost 6, with 13 bases in between. The CDR3 DNA reads TGTGCCAGCAGCCAAGGCCGGGGATCAGTAAACATTCAGTACTTC. It codes for CASSQGRGSVNIQYF.

In its sample, this clonotype was seen many times. V gene TRBV7-3 combines with J gene TRBJ2-1; 9 bases match TRBD2. The ends lost 5 bases at V and 8 bases at J; junction bases unmatched: 4. CDR3 length: 13 amino acids. Germline V gene data show CDR1 as SGHTA and CDR2 as FQGTGA. The CDR3 protein is CASSQGLAHEQFF. The CDR3 DNA sequence: TGTGCCAGCAGCCAGGGACTAGCCCATGAGCAGTTCTTC.

The chain couples TRBV20-1 to TRBJ1-5; D may be TRBD1 (5 bases). The CDR3 is 17 residues long. Trimming took off 5 bases at V and 2 bases at J, with 22 bases between the two ends. The germline gives CDR1 DFQATT, CDR2 SNEGSKA (reference sequence). The CDR3 DNA is TGCAGTGCTCCCGACGATTCCGGGACGTCGGGCAATCAGCCCCAGCATTTT. Translating it yields CSAPDDSGTSGNQPQHF.

Note on this clonotype: A single base separates this from a much larger clone, so it may be a read error. This chain links TRBV28 with TRBJ1-1; D perhaps matches TRBD1 (5 bases). Germline-derived CDR1 and CDR2 are MDHEN and SYDVKM. The CDR3 is made up of 17 amino acids. The chain's CDR3 is CASSSVGGPSDETGAFF. In DNA, the CDR3 is TGTGCCAGCAGTTCCGTCGGGGGACCCTCGGATGAGACTGGAGCTTTCTTT.